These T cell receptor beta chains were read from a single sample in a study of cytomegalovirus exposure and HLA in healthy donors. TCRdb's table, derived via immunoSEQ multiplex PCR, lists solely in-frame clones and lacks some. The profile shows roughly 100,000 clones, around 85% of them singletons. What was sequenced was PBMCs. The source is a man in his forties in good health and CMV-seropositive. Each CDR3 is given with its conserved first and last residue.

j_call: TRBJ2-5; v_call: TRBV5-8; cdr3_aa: CASSLEQGYQETQYF
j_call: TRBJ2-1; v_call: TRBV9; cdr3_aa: CASSAFQNEQFF
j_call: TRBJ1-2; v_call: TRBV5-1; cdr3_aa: CASSGSGVNYGYTF
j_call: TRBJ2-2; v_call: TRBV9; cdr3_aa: CASSVTGARYVGELFF
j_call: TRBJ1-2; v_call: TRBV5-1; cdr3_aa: CASSLNGGEGYGYTF
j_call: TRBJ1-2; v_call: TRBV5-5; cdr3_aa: CASSIRVVNYGYTF
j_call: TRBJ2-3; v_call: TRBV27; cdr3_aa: CASSGWAGVGDTQYF
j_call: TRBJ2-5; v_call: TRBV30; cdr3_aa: CAWSVVLAGQETQYF
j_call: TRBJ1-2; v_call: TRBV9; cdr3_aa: CASSAIGGGTGGYTF
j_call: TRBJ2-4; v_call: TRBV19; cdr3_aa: CASRQGPYKNIQYF
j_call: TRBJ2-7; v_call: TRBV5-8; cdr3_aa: CASQPSGSYEQYF
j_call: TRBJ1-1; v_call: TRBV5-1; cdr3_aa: CASSPSSGIRTEAFF
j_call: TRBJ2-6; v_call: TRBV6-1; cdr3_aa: CASSVRGGDFSGANVLTF
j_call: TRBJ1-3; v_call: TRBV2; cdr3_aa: CASSEVGQGPNTIYF
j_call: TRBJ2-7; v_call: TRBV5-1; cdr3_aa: CASSLEGRSAYEQYF
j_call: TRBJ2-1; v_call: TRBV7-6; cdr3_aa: CASSPRGSPPYNEQFF
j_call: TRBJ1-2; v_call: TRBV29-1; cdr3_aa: CSVVQGGYGYTF
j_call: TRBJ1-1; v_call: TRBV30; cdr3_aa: CACTGGWTEAFF
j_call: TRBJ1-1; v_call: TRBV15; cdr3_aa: CATSTTVWNTEAFF
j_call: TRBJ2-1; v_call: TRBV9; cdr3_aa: CASSVAGRFPYNEQFF
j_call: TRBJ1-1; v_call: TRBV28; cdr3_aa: CASSLHTGANTEAFF
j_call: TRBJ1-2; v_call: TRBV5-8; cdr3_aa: CASTGRGGYGYTF
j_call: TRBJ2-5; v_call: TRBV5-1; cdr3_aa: CASSLQTGGYQETQYF
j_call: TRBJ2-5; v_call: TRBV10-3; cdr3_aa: CAISESYTSGSKETQYF
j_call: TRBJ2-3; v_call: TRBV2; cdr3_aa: CASSLSGGATDTQYF
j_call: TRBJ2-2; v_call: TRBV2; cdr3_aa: CASSVRAGELFF
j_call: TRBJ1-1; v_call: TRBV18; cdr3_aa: CASSPRTGVPEAFF
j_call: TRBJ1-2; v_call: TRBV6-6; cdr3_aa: CASRPIDRGLTYTF
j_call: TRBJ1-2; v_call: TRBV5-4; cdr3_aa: CASSSRSPDGYTF
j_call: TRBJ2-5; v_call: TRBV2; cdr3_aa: CASSEGTIQETQYF
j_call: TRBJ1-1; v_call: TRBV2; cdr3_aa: CASSVGGQGGEAFF
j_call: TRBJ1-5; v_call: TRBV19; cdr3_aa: CASSMGAFGNQPQHF
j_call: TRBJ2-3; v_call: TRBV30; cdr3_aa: CALTGASTDTQYF
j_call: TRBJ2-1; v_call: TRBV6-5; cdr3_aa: CASSWSGTSGRPEQFF
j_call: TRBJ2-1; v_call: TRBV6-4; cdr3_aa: CASSESRLAGGLYNEQFF
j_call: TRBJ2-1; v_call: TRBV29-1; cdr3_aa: CSLADRSDNEQFF
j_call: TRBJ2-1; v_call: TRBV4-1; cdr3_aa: CASSQERSSGRFNEQFF
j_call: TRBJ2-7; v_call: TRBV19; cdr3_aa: CASSISDRGDEQYF
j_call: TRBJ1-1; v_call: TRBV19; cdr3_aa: CASSSPGQSPEAFF
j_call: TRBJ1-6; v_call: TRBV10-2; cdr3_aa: CASSHLGTGKVGSPLHF
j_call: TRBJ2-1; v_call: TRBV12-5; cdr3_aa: CASGSRTDEQFF
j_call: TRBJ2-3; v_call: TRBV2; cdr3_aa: CASSVRHSSTDTQYF
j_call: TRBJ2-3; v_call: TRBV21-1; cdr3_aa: CASSKGRFCGGGPDTQYF
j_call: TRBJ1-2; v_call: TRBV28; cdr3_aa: CASRLSNYGYTF
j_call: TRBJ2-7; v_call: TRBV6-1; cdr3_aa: CASSRGYEQYF
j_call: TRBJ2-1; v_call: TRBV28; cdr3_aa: CASSKLSGSSYNEQFF
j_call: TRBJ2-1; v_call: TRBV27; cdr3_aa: CASSTDTTSYNEQFF
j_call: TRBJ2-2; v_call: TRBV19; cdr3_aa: CASSMDSYNTGELFF